This entry features one TCR beta chain sequence. Its target is unknown. V was pared by 7 bases and J by 2 bases, with 9 bases of the junction left unmatched. Germline values: CDR1 MNHEY, CDR2 SVGAGI. The CDR3 extends over 15 amino acids. Deep was the level used in running the assay. Generated by immunoSEQ multiplex PCR, the TCRdb table keeps only in-frame clones and is missing some. The table records 2.3 million or so clones, approximately 95% of them present only once. This record comes from a study of shared clonotypes between healthy human individuals. About the study: For every donor, three CD4 naive, three CD4 memory, two CD8 naive and one CD8 memory plates were used.

Overall study results and limits: Four donors shared roughly 5% of their naive CD4 clonotypes. Shared clonotypes across all four donors exceeded non-shared ones in generation probability.

Sequencing was performed on naive CD4+ T cells from PBMCs. Noted subset: CD45RA+ positively selected. This TCR derives from a young man in good health. Some clones in this sample may be carry-over from other donors' samples. The chain joins TRBV6-5 to TRBJ2-5; 8 bases line up with TRBD1. CDR3 coding DNA: TGTGCCAGCAAGATCCGGACAGGGATTCAAGAGACCCAGTACTTC. Translation gives CASKIRTGIQETQYF.